This TCR beta chain originates from a study of molecular identifiers for immune sequencing clone quantification. Overall study findings and caveats: For effector cells, clones above 20 RNA copies held over 97% of molecules; for naive cells, under 1%. Jurkat TCR RNA spiked in from one cell could reportedly be detected among about a million naive cells.

This clonotype was picked up many times. Its antigen is unknown. MiXCR was run by TCRdb on the PCR reads, yielding one entry per CDR3 protein. In the table there are about 640,000 distinct CDR3 sequences, 20% of which are singletons. This TCR derives from a human donor in good health. Some libraries in this study had Jurkat cell RNA spiked in. The sequencing input was naive CD8+ T cells from blood, with Jurkat cell RNA spiked in. Subset noted: FACS-sorted CD8+CD4-CCR7+CD45RA+ naive T cells.

The CDR3 DNA sequence: TGTGCCAGCACCCTCCCTAGAGCGATCAACACCGGGGAGCTGTTTTTT. Protein product: CASTLPRAINTGELFF. This chain uses TRBV28 with TRBJ2-2; D is ambiguous. V was clipped by 7 bases and J by 2 bases, with 17 bases between them. This CDR3 spans 16 amino acids. CDR1 is MDHEN and CDR2 is SYDVKM in the germline V gene.